A selection of T cell receptor beta chains follows, all from one sample in a study of T-cell reconstitution after alpha-beta-depleted transplantation in children. TCRdb re-analysed the PCR reads in MiXCR, keeping a single row per CDR3 protein. This sample has hundreds of thousands of distinct CDR3 sequences, with approximately 9.6% found just once. The source was PBMCs from the stem cell graft donor, collected from the stem cell graft. These receptors all stem from a human donor who donated a stem cell graft to a child with SCID. Each CDR3 is given with its conserved first and last residue. D genes are given only for firm matches. A clone size is listed for some rows: how often the clone was seen (once, few, many), or a class if it is expanded.

TRBV9	few	.	16	TRBJ2-2	TGTGCCAGCAGCGTAGGTGGAGGGATGATAACCGGGGAGCTGTTTTTT	CASSVGGGMITGELFF
TRBV3-1	.	TRBD1	18	TRBJ2-2	TGTGCCACCAGCCAACAGGTACCTAGGACAGGGGGTGGCGGGGAGCTGTTTTTT	CATSQQVPRTGGGGELFF
TRBV20-1	.	TRBD1	17	TRBJ2-6	TGCAGTGCTAACCGGGACAGGGCCAGTTCTGGGGCCAACGTCCTGACTTTC	CSANRDRASSGANVLTF
TRBV25-1	.	.	15	TRBJ2-5	TGTGCCAGCAGTGAATACGGCCTCCTCCAAGAGACCCAGTACTTC	CASSEYGLLQETQYF
TRBV5-1	.	.	14	TRBJ2-7	TGCGCCAGCAGCTTGGAGCTGGGCGGATACGAGCAGTACTTC	CASSLELGGYEQYF
TRBV6-5	few	.	16	TRBJ1-1	TGTGCCAGCAGTTCTCCGGGACAAGGCCTGAACACTGAAGCTTTCTTT	CASSSPGQGLNTEAFF
TRBV20-1	.	.	14	TRBJ1-1	TGCAGTGCTAGAGCTCCAGGGAGAGACACTGAAGCTTTCTTT	CSARAPGRDTEAFF
TRBV20-1	.	TRBD1	13	TRBJ1-2	TGCAGTGCTAGGGACAGGGTGAAGGATGGCTACACCTTC	CSARDRVKDGYTF
TRBV20-1	few	TRBD2	15	TRBJ2-1	TGCAGTGCTAGGGAGCGGGGGGGCCCGGCCAATGAGCAGTTCTTC	CSARERGGPANEQFF
TRBV15	many	TRBD2	16	TRBJ2-7	TGTGCCACCAGCAGGCACGGGACTAGCGGGGATGACGAGCAGTACTTC	CATSRHGTSGDDEQYF
TRBV6-5	few	TRBD1	13	TRBJ1-2	TGTGCCAGCAGTTCGACAGGGGGGAATGGCTACACCTTC	CASSSTGGNGYTF
TRBV27	few	.	11	TRBJ1-4	TGTGCCAGCAGTGAGGCCGGACGACTGTTTTTT	CASSEAGRLFF
TRBV27	.	.	14	TRBJ1-5	TGTGCCAGCAGCGCTGAGGGGTTAAGTCAGCCCCAGCATTTT	CASSAEGLSQPQHF
TRBV7-6	.	.	16	TRBJ1-1	TGTGCCAGCAGCTCGAACCCCCACGGAGGGAACACTGAAGCTTTCTTT	CASSSNPHGGNTEAFF
TRBV20-1	few	.	13	TRBJ2-5	TGCAGTGCTAGAGCCAGCTCTAAGGAGACCCAGTACTTC	CSARASSKETQYF
TRBV7-8	few	TRBD1	14	TRBJ2-1	TGTGCCAGCAGCTCCCGCAGGACAGGGTTTGAGCAGTTCTTC	CASSSRRTGFEQFF
TRBV7-9	.	.	14	TRBJ1-6	TGTGCCAGCAGCTTAGCTTTATATAATTCACCCCTCCACTTT	CASSLALYNSPLHF
TRBV4-1	.	.	14	TRBJ2-5	TGCGCCAGCAGCCAAGCCCTAGCTGCTGAGACCCAGTACTTC	CASSQALAAETQYF
TRBV6-5	many	.	14	TRBJ2-3	TGTGCCAGCAGTTACTCGAGAAAGGCAGATACGCAGTATTTT	CASSYSRKADTQYF
TRBV6-1	few	.	13	TRBJ2-1	TGTGCCAGCAGCCGCGCCCCAGGGTCAGTGCAGTTCTTC	CASSRAPGSVQFF
TRBV3-1	few	.	16	TRBJ1-1	TGTGCCAGCAGCCGTCAGGCGCCCATGGAGCACACTGAAGCTTTCTTT	CASSRQAPMEHTEAFF
TRBV9	.	.	19	TRBJ2-2	TGTGCCAGCAGCGCCGGGAACAGGGAAGGGGTGGTCAACACCGGGGAGCTGTTTTTT	CASSAGNREGVVNTGELFF
TRBV3-1	few	.	14	TRBJ1-6	TGTGCCAGCAGCCGTTTGCAGGGACATTCACCCCTCCACTTT	CASSRLQGHSPLHF
TRBV25-1	many	TRBD1	17	TRBJ2-5	TGTGCCAGCAGTGCACTAACAGGGGAAGGTTTTGAGGAGACCCAGTACTTC	CASSALTGEGFEETQYF
TRBV12-3/TRBV12-4	few	.	14	TRBJ1-5	TGTGCCAGCATCGCGGACGGACTGAATCAGCCCCAGCATTTT	CASIADGLNQPQHF
TRBV7-3	.	TRBD2	16	TRBJ2-3	TGTGCCAGCAGCCCGTTAGCGGGGGGCCCCCCAGATACGCAGTATTTT	CASSPLAGGPPDTQYF
TRBV20-1	.	.	15	TRBJ1-2	TGCAGTGCTAGACCACGGGAGGGAGGCAACTATGGCTACACCTTC	CSARPREGGNYGYTF
TRBV12-3/TRBV12-4	few	TRBD1	15	TRBJ2-5	TGTGCCAGCACCAGACAGGGGTTGACGGTAAAGACCCAGTACTTC	CASTRQGLTVKTQYF
TRBV10-3	many	TRBD2	16	TRBJ2-5	TGTGCCATCAGTCTCGGTAGCGGGGGTGTCCAAGAGACCCAGTACTTC	CAISLGSGGVQETQYF
TRBV3-1	.	.	15	TRBJ1-3	TGTGCCAGCAGCCAAGCTCGGGGCGCCGGAAACACCATATATTTT	CASSQARGAGNTIYF
TRBV3-1	few	.	14	TRBJ1-1	TGTGCCAGCAGCCAAGGGAACATGAACACTGAAGCTTTCTTT	CASSQGNMNTEAFF
TRBV12-3/TRBV12-4	.	.	15	TRBJ2-5	TGTGCCAGCAGTGCCGGCGCGGGGACGCAAGAGACCCAGTACTTC	CASSAGAGTQETQYF
TRBV5-1	few	TRBD2	14	TRBJ2-7	TGCGCCAGCAGGGGTAGCGGGGGCTCCTACGAGCAGTACTTC	CASRGSGGSYEQYF
TRBV25-1	.	TRBD1	13	TRBJ1-5	TGTGCCAGCAGTGAGGGACAGGATCAGCCCCAGCATTTT	CASSEGQDQPQHF
TRBV5-1	.	TRBD1	17	TRBJ2-6	TGCGCCAGCAGCCCAGGACAGGGGGCTAGTGGGGCCAACGTCCTGACTTTC	CASSPGQGASGANVLTF
TRBV7-9	.	TRBD1	13	TRBJ2-7	TGTGCCAGCAGCCCCAGGGGGAACTACGAGCAGTACTTC	CASSPRGNYEQYF
TRBV27	many	.	13	TRBJ2-7	TGTGCCAGCAGCAGGGTCAGGGATGGCGAGCAGTACTTC	CASSRVRDGEQYF
TRBV7-6	many	TRBD1	16	TRBJ2-7	TGTGCCAGCAGCTTATTCCCGGGACAGGGTGTAATAGAGCAGTACTTC	CASSLFPGQGVIEQYF
TRBV29-1	few	TRBD1	15	TRBJ1-2	TGCAGCGTTGACACGTCGAGGGACAGTAACTATGGCTACACCTTC	CSVDTSRDSNYGYTF
TRBV6-2/TRBV6-3	.	.	12	TRBJ2-5	TGTGCCAGCAGAGGCCTAGCTGAGACCCAGTACTTC	CASRGLAETQYF
TRBV20-1	.	.	15	TRBJ1-1	TGCAGTGCTAGACTGCTCGGGGGACTGAACACTGAAGCTTTCTTT	CSARLLGGLNTEAFF
TRBV5-1	.	.	15	TRBJ1-1	TGCGCCAGCAGCGAAGACAGGAAACTGGGGACTGAAGCTTTCTTT	CASSEDRKLGTEAFF
TRBV7-9	.	TRBD2	16	TRBJ2-7	TGTGCCAGCAGCTCACCCTCGACTAGCGGTACCTACGAGCAGTACTTC	CASSSPSTSGTYEQYF
TRBV7-6	.	.	17	TRBJ2-3	TGTGCCAGCAGCTTAGTGATTCGGGGGGCGGGCACAGATACGCAGTATTTT	CASSLVIRGAGTDTQYF
TRBV25-1	few	.	12	TRBJ2-1	TGTGCCAGCAGTGGACTGGGCAATGAGCAGTTCTTC	CASSGLGNEQFF
TRBV12-3/TRBV12-4	many	TRBD2	16	TRBJ2-1	TGTGCCAGCACCTTGAATGGAGCGGGGGCCCACAATGAGCAGTTCTTC	CASTLNGAGAHNEQFF
TRBV12-3/TRBV12-4	many	.	15	TRBJ1-2	TGTGCCAGCAGCCCCGGGGGACGGGGCTACTATGGCTACACCTTC	CASSPGGRGYYGYTF
TRBV6-2/TRBV6-3	few	.	13	TRBJ2-7	TGTGCCAGCAGTTACCCGGGGACCTACGAGCAGTACTTC	CASSYPGTYEQYF
TRBV7-3	few	.	15	TRBJ2-3	TGTGCCAGCAGCCCGACTCCTATGGGGGCAGATACGCAGTATTTT	CASSPTPMGADTQYF
TRBV4-2	few	TRBD2	17	TRBJ2-1	TGTGCCAGCAGCCAGGACGTAGCGGGGAGCTCCTACAATGAGCAGTTCTTC	CASSQDVAGSSYNEQFF
TRBV12-3/TRBV12-4	many	.	15	TRBJ1-2	TGTGCCAGCAGTTTAATGGGCAGGGGAATTGCCGGCTACACCTTC	CASSLMGRGIAGYTF